The 30 T cell receptor beta chains below all came from one sample that was sequenced in a study of cytomegalovirus exposure and HLA in healthy donors. In the PCR, 60 Vbeta and 13 Jbeta primers were used. Only in-frame clones appear in the TCRdb table, and some are missing; sequencing was by immunoSEQ multiplex PCR. This table holds around 140,000 clones, approximately 8.9% found once. Specimen: PBMCs. These receptor sequences come from a woman aged 40 to 50 in good health and CMV-seropositive.

This clone appeared a few times. This chain links TRBV5-4 with TRBJ1-4, with 11 nucleotides matching TRBD1. Trimming at V came to 3 bases and at J to 8 bases, leaving 3 bases not matched to a gene. Looked up from germline, CDR1 is SGHNT and CDR2 is YYREEE (reference sequence). The CDR3 runs to 14 residues. The CDR3 bases are TGTGCCAGCAGCTCCCGGGACAGGGGGGAAAAACTGTTTTTT. Its translation: CASSSRDRGEKLFF.

The chain has TRBV6-6 and TRBJ2-1, with TRBD2 as a possible D gene (7 bases). The CDR3 is 13 amino acids. The germline V gene encodes CDR1 MNHNY and CDR2 SVGAGI (reference sequence). The V end was cut by 5 bases, the J end by 7 bases, with 12 bases between. CDR3: CASSRGAGNEQFF. DNA for the CDR3: TGTGCCAGCAGTCGGGGGGCCGGGAATGAGCAGTTCTTC.

The V call is TRBV6-5, the J call TRBJ1-3; D gene uncertain. Trimming took 2 bases from V and 0 from J, leaving 11 bases between them. Germline values: CDR1 MNHEY, CDR2 SVGAGI. The CDR3 sequence is 16 residues long. CDR3 nucleotides: TGTGCCAGCAGTTACGCCGCTGGGAGCTCTGGAAACACCATATATTTT. Its translation: CASSYAAGSSGNTIYF.

This clone has a handful of counts. The same CDR3 can be traced to other DNA sequences in this sample. The chain uses TRBV29-1 and TRBJ2-3; weak D call: TRBD1 (6 bases). Germline CDR1 and CDR2: SQVTM and ANQGSEA. The CDR3 extends over 13 amino acids. V was shortened by 7 bases and J by 2 bases, with 13 bases between the two germline ends. CDR3: CSAQDSDTDTQYF. CDR3 nucleotides: TGCAGCGCTCAGGACAGCGACACAGATACGCAGTATTTT.

This clone was observed a few times. The V call is TRBV19, the J call TRBJ1-4; 9 bases are a match to TRBD1. Germline V lookup: CDR1 LNHDA, CDR2 SQIVND (reference sequence). Losses at the gene ends were 6 bases for V and 6 bases for J; bases not matched to a gene: 5. This CDR3 is 14 amino acids long. The CDR3: CASSDRGGDEKLFF. The CDR3 DNA reads TGTGCCAGTAGCGACAGGGGGGGAGATGAAAAACTGTTTTTT.

The chain employs TRBV6-1 and TRBJ1-5; 8 bases fit TRBD1. Germline values: CDR1 MNHNS, CDR2 SASEGT. With 3 bases clipped from V and 6 bases from J, the junction kept 7 bases outside the gene matches. This CDR3 has 15 amino acids. CDR3 DNA sequence: TGTGCCAGCAGTGAGATGACAGGGGTTACTCAGCCCCAGCATTTT. This translates into CASSEMTGVTQPQHF.

The V and J genes are TRBV5-4 and TRBJ2-7; weak D call: TRBD2 (6 bases). Trimming took 4 bases from V and 5 from J, leaving 16 bases between them. The germline V gene has CDR1 SGHNT and CDR2 YYREEE (reference sequence). CDR3 length equals 14 residues. DNA for the CDR3: TGTGCCAGCAGCGGAGGGGCGTTTGGGAACGAGCAGTACTTC. Its translation is CASSGGAFGNEQYF.

This clone appeared a single time. This rearrangement joins TRBV7-3 to TRBJ2-6; possible D gene TRBD2, 5 bases. Per the germline V gene, CDR1 is SGHTA and CDR2 is FQGTGA. V lost 0 bases and J 4 bases, leaving 10 bases between the germline ends. This CDR3 contains 16 residues. CDR3 nucleotide sequence: TGTGCCAGCAGCTTAACCGGGGAAGCGGGGGCCAACGTCCTGACTTTC. It codes for CASSLTGEAGANVLTF. The complete variable domain, with remaining parts taken from reference TRBV7-3 and TRBJ2-6, reads GAGVSQTPSNKVTEKGKYVELRCDPISGHTALYWYRQSLGQGPEFLIYFQGTGAADDSGLPNDRFFAVRPEGSVSTLKIQRTERGDSAVYLCASSLTGEAGANVLTFGAGSRLTVL.

In its sample, this clone was seen a few times. The gene calls are TRBV9 and TRBJ2-1; tentative D call: TRBD2 (7 bases). V lost 0 bases, J lost 5 bases, and 15 bases lay in between. From germline, CDR1 is SGDLS and CDR2 YYNGEE. The CDR3 totals 16 residues. CDR3 region: CASSVDPRGLNNEQFF. CDR3 sequence (DNA): TGTGCCAGCAGCGTAGATCCGCGGGGGCTCAACAATGAGCAGTTCTTC.

The rearrangement uses TRBV6-5 and TRBJ1-5; D perhaps matches TRBD1 (5 bases). Trimming cost V 6 bases and J 0 bases, with 9 bases left between them. Germline V CDR1 and CDR2: MNHEY, SVGAGI. The CDR3 sequence is 14 residues long. CDR3 region: CASRPRDSNQPQHF. The CDR3 DNA reads as TGTGCCAGCAGACCCAGGGATAGCAATCAGCCCCAGCATTTT.

Only a few counts were recorded for this clone. V and J are TRBV5-4 and TRBJ1-4; 7 positions agree with TRBD1. Germline V lookup: CDR1 SGHNT, CDR2 YYREEE (reference sequence). Losses at the gene ends were 3 bases for V and 7 bases for J; bases not matched to a gene: 6. This CDR3 region has 14 residues. CDR3: CASSSTGFGEKLFF. The DNA for the CDR3 is TGTGCCAGCAGCTCGACAGGGTTCGGTGAAAAACTGTTTTTT.

This clone was found a few times. V and J are TRBV5-1 and TRBJ2-2; D possibly corresponds to TRBD1 (6 bases). Germline V gene lookup returns CDR1 SGHRS and CDR2 YFSETQ. This CDR3 has 14 amino acids. Trimming took off 2 bases at V and 6 bases at J, with 11 bases between the two ends. The CDR3 DNA is TGCGCCAGCAGCTTCCCAGGGGCAGCCGGGGAGCTGTTTTTT. Translating it yields CASSFPGAAGELFF.

In its sample, this clone was seen a few times. The CDR3 nucleotides read TGCGCCAGCAGCCAAGCGGGGAGCCAAGAGACCCAGTACTTC. Its translation is CASSQAGSQETQYF. This rearrangement joins TRBV4-1 to TRBJ2-5, with D maybe TRBD2 (5 bases). Trimming took off 1 base at V and 1 base at J, with 7 bases between the two ends. The CDR3 is 14 amino acids. The germline V gene encodes CDR1 MGHRA and CDR2 YSYEKL.

V gene TRBV29-1 combines with J gene TRBJ1-4; possibly TRBD1 for D (6 bases). The CDR3 runs 12 residues. Trimming took 7 bases from V and 6 from J, leaving 12 bases between them. Germline V gives CDR1 SQVTM, CDR2 ANQGSEA. The CDR3 protein is CSGQGLDEKLFF. CDR3 DNA: TGCAGCGGGCAGGGGTTGGATGAAAAACTGTTTTTT.

This chain joins TRBV5-1 and TRBJ2-1; no clear D gene. The CDR3 has 12 residues. Germline V CDR1 and CDR2: SGHRS, YFSETQ. Trimming removed 4 bases at V and 6 bases at J, with 8 bases between. CDR3 in amino acids: CASSGTGNEQFF. The CDR3 DNA sequence: TGCGCCAGCAGCGGTACGGGCAATGAGCAGTTCTTC.

The sample holds a few counts of this clone. This chain uses TRBV5-4 with TRBJ1-4; 9 positions match TRBD1. V dropped 3 bases and J dropped 3; count of bases not matched to a gene: 9. The germline V gene has CDR1 SGHNT and CDR2 YYREEE (reference sequence). The CDR3 has 17 residues. The CDR3, as DNA: TGTGCCAGCAGCTCTTACAGGGGGCTAGGATCTAATGAAAAACTGTTTTTT. Protein product: CASSSYRGLGSNEKLFF.

The V and J genes are TRBV13 and TRBJ1-1, with TRBD1 matching 8 bases. J lost 6 bases, V lost 5 bases, and 8 bases had no gene match. The CDR3 runs 14 residues. Germline V gene lookup returns CDR1 PRHDT and CDR2 FYEKMQ (reference sequence). The CDR3 DNA reads as TGTGCCAGCAGCGCCCCCCTGACAGGGGCTGAAGCTTTCTTT. This codes for CASSAPLTGAEAFF. Variable domain in full (rest from reference TRBV13 and TRBJ1-1): AAGVIQSPRHLIKEKRETATLKCYPIPRHDTVYWYQQGPGQDPQFLISFYEKMQSDKGSIPDRFSAQQFSDYHSELNMSSLELGDSALYFCASSAPLTGAEAFFGQGTRLTVV.

This clone was found a few times. The chain recombines TRBV10-3 with TRBJ2-2; TRBD2 might be the D (6 bases). CDR1 and CDR2 (germline): ENHRY, SYGVKD. V gave up 8 bases and J gave up 6 bases, with 16 bases separating them. CDR3 length: 14 amino acids. Here the CDR3 DNA reads TGTGCCATCTCTAGGGACTTGAGCGCCGGGGAGCTGTTTTTT. Translating gives CAISRDLSAGELFF.

The chain couples TRBV6-5 to TRBJ2-5; D may be TRBD1 (5 bases). V dropped 3 bases and J dropped 5 bases, with 13 bases sitting between them. The germline V gene encodes CDR1 MNHEY and CDR2 SVGAGI. This CDR3 is built from 14 residues. The CDR3 coding sequence is TGTGCCAGCAGTTATGGCCAGGGTGGGGAGACCCAGTACTTC. It yields the protein CASSYGQGGETQYF.

The chain links TRBV19 to TRBJ1-5; D might be TRBD1 (5 bases). The CDR3 is made up of 17 amino acids. Germline V gene lookup returns CDR1 LNHDA and CDR2 SQIVND (reference sequence). V lost 7 bases and J 0 bases, leaving 19 bases between the germline ends. The CDR3 spells CASIPNNRIFSNQPQHF. The CDR3 bases are TGTGCCAGTATTCCGAATAACAGGATCTTTAGCAATCAGCCCCAGCATTTT.

This clone was counted ten times or more. The gene calls are TRBV5-1 and TRBJ1-1, with D perhaps TRBD1 (5 bases). The CDR3 loop spans 14 amino acids. Trimming cost V 0 bases and J 0 bases, with 6 bases left between them. Germline CDR1 reads SGHRS; CDR2 reads YFSETQ. CDR3 loop: CASSLGQMNTEAFF. CDR3 DNA sequence: TGCGCCAGCAGCTTGGGACAGATGAACACTGAAGCTTTCTTT.

V and J are TRBV5-6 and TRBJ2-5; D might be TRBD1 (5 bases). Between the trimmed V and J ends, which lost 7 bases and 5 bases, there was a span of 24 bases. The V gene's germline CDR1 is SGHDT and CDR2 YYEEEE. CDR3 size: 16 residues. The CDR3 protein is CASSMTRQGLVETQYF. The CDR3 coding sequence is TGTGCCAGCTCCATGACGCGGCAGGGCTTAGTGGAGACCCAGTACTTC.

V and J are TRBV2 and TRBJ2-5; 9 nucleotides line up with TRBD2. The germline V gene has CDR1 SNHLY and CDR2 FYNNEI. The CDR3 extends over 13 amino acids. Losses at the gene ends were 8 bases for V and 5 bases for J; bases not matched to a gene: 6. CDR3 DNA: TGTGCCAGCGGGACTAGCACCACTGAGACCCAGTACTTC. Its protein product is CASGTSTTETQYF. Based on the CDR3 plus reference TRBV2 and TRBJ2-5, the full variable domain is EPEVTQTPSHQVTQMGQEVILRCVPISNHLYFYWYRQILGQKVEFLVSFYNNEISEKSEIFDDQFSVERPDGSNFTLKIRSTKLEDSAMYFCASGTSTTETQYFGPGTRLLVL.

The chain joins TRBV4-1 to TRBJ1-2; perhaps TRBD1 as D (6 bases). Germline V gene lookup returns CDR1 MGHRA and CDR2 YSYEKL. The CDR3 is made up of 15 amino acids. With 1 base removed from V and 0 bases from J, the gap between germline ends came to 9 bases. The CDR3 spells CASSQGTATNYGYTF. CDR3 DNA sequence: TGCGCCAGCAGCCAAGGGACAGCAACTAACTATGGCTACACCTTC.

This chain joins TRBV5-4 and TRBJ2-1, with TRBD2 identical over 7 bases. Trimming at V came to 3 bases and at J to 1 base, leaving 4 bases not matched to a gene. Germline CDR1 and CDR2: SGHNT and YYREEE (reference sequence). The length of the CDR3 is 15 residues. CDR3 nucleotides: TGTGCCAGCAGCTCAGCTAGCGGATCCTACAATGAGCAGTTCTTC. Its translation is CASSSASGSYNEQFF.

This clone was seen a handful of times. V gene TRBV6-5 combines with J gene TRBJ2-5; 8 positions match TRBD1. Germline V CDR1 and CDR2: MNHEY, SVGAGI. The trim removed 2 bases at V and 2 bases at J, leaving 7 bases unmatched. This CDR3 spans 16 amino acids. The chain's CDR3 is CASSYLWTGRQETQYF. The DNA for the CDR3 is TGTGCCAGCAGTTACCTCTGGACAGGGAGGCAAGAGACCCAGTACTTC.

CDR3 in amino acids: CASRTLDRSTDTQYF. Written as DNA, the CDR3 is TGTGCCAGCCGTACTCTGGACAGGAGCACAGATACGCAGTATTTT. This rearrangement joins TRBV2 to TRBJ2-3, with 7 bases fitting TRBD1. The V segment lost 8 bases and the J segment 0 bases; nucleotides outside the gene matches: 8. The length of the CDR3 is 15 residues. Germline V gene lookup returns CDR1 SNHLY and CDR2 FYNNEI.

This clone has just a few counts. The V call is TRBV5-1, the J call TRBJ2-5; a weak D match, TRBD2 (6 bases). The ends were cut back, 3 bases at V and 4 bases at J, with 10 bases in the middle. The CDR3 contains 13 residues. CDR1 and CDR2 from the germline V gene are SGHRS and YFSETQ. The CDR3 reads CASSSHGGETQYF. Written as DNA, the CDR3 is TGCGCCAGCAGCTCCCACGGGGGAGAGACCCAGTACTTC.

The rearrangement uses TRBV12-2 and TRBJ2-1; TRBD2, the table's D call, lacks a check against the DNA. TRBV12-2 is given as a pseudogene. The CDR3 contains 16 residues. CDR3 bases: TGTGCAAGTCGCTTAAATAGCGGTAGCTCCTACAATGAGCAGTTCTTC. Its translation is CASRLNSGSSYNEQFF.

This sequence joins TRBV4-3 and TRBJ2-5; TRBD2 might be the D (6 bases). The CDR3 contains 15 residues. Between the trimmed V and J ends, which lost 0 bases and 5 bases, there was a span of 13 bases. CDR1 and CDR2 from the germline V gene are LGHNA and YSLEER. The CDR3 sequence: CASSQDVGAGETQYF. In nucleotides, the CDR3 is TGCGCCAGCAGCCAAGATGTAGGAGCGGGCGAGACCCAGTACTTC.